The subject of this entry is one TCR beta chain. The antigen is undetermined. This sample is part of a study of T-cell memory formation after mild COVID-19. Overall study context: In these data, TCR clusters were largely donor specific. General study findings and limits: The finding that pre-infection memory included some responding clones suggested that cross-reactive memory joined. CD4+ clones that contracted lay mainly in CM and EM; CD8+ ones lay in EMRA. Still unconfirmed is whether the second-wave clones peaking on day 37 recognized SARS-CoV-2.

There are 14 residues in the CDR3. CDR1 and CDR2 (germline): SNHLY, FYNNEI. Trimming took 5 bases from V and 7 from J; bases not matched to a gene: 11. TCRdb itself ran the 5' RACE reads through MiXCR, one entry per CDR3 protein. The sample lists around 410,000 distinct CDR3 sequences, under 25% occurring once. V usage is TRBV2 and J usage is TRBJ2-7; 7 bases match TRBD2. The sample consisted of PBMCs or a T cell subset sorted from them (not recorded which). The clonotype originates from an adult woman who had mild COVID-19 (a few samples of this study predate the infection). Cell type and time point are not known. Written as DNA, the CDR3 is TGTGCCAGCAGTTCCCAAGTAGGGCGGGAGGAGCAGTACTTC. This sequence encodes CASSSQVGREEQYF.